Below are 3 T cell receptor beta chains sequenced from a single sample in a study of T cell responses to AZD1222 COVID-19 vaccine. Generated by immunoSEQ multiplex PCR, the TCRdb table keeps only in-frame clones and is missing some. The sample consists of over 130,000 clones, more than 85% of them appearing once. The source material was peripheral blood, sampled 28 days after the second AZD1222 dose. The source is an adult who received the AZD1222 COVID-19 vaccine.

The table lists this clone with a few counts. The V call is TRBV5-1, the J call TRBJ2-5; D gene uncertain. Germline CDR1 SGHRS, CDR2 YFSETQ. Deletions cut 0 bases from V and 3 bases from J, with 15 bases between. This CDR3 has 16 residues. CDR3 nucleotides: TGCGCCAGCAGCTTGGGGCTTGGGCAGCCCGAAGAGACCCAGTACTTC. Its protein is CASSLGLGQPEETQYF.

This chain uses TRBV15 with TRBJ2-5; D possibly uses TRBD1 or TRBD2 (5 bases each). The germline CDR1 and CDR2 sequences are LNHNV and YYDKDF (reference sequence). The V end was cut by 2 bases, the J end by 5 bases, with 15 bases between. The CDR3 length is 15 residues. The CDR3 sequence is CATSRFQGDVETQYF. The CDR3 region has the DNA TGTGCCACCAGCAGATTCCAAGGGGACGTGGAGACCCAGTACTTC.

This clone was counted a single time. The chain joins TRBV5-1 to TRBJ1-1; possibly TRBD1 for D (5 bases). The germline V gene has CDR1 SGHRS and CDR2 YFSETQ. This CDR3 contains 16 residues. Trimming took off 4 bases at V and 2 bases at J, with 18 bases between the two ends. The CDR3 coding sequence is TGCGCCAGCAGCCTTGACCCGACAGTACGAAACACTGAAGCTTTCTTT. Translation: CASSLDPTVRNTEAFF.